The 22 T cell receptor beta chains in this list originate from one sample, sequenced in a study of shared clonotypes between healthy human individuals. Profiled with immunoSEQ multiplex PCR; TCRdb holds only in-frame clones, not every one. The data show approximately 2.5 million clones, 93% seen once. The sequenced sample consisted of naive CD4+ T cells from PBMCs. Subset indicated: CD45RA+ positively selected. All receptors derive from a young man in good health. Some clones in this sample may be carry-over from other donors' samples.

The DNA for the CDR3 is TGTGCCAGCAGTTCACCCGGACCTGGACCCTATGGCTACACCTTC. Residues: CASSSPGPGPYGYTF. The rearrangement links TRBV28 to TRBJ1-2; D not resolved. Germline V lookup: CDR1 MDHEN, CDR2 SYDVKM. The CDR3 runs to 15 residues. Deletions cut 4 bases from V and 4 bases from J, with 16 bases between.

This CDR3 reads CASSPLGTGDGEQFF. The CDR3 DNA sequence: TGTGCCAGCAGCCCACTCGGGACAGGCGATGGTGAGCAGTTCTTC. This chain joins TRBV6-5 and TRBJ2-1, with 8 bases aligning to TRBD1. The junction had 13 bases not matched to a gene; V was cut back by 6 bases and J by 9 bases. CDR3 length: 15 amino acids. CDR1 is MNHEY, CDR2 SVGAGI, per germline.

This chain uses TRBV12-1 with TRBJ1-4; the table's D call TRBD1 went unverified against the DNA. TRBV12-1 is a pseudogene locus. The CDR3 runs to 14 residues. Written as DNA, the CDR3 is TGTGCCAGCAGCTCCGGGACAGGGAGTGAAAAACTGTTTTTT. This sequence encodes CASSSGTGSEKLFF.

The chain is built from TRBV11-2 and TRBJ1-4, with D tentatively TRBD1 (5 bases). Trimming took 5 bases from V and 3 from J, leaving 13 bases between them. The CDR3 consists of 15 residues. Per the germline V gene, CDR1 is SGHAT and CDR2 is FQNNGV. Here the CDR3 DNA reads TGTGCCAGCAGCCCAGGGTTTTGGGCTAATGAAAAACTGTTTTTT. Translating gives CASSPGFWANEKLFF.

This chain joins TRBV5-5 and TRBJ2-5; 10 positions match TRBD1. Trimming at V came to 3 bases and at J to 4 bases, leaving 3 bases not matched to a gene. CDR1 and CDR2 (germline): SGHKS, YYEKEE (reference sequence). The CDR3 length is 14 residues. The CDR3: CASSWGQGTETQYF. CDR3 DNA: TGTGCCAGCAGCTGGGGACAGGGGACAGAGACCCAGTACTTC.

The chain joins TRBV10-3 to TRBJ2-2; D unresolved. V was clipped by 4 bases and J by 6 bases, with 9 bases between them. The CDR3 length is 13 residues. Per the germline V gene, CDR1 is ENHRY and CDR2 is SYGVKD. The CDR3 nucleotides read TGTGCCATCAGTGGTAAGGCGGCCGGGGAGCTGTTTTTT. This codes for CAISGKAAGELFF.

The chain is built from TRBV28 and TRBJ2-4; no firm D call. Trimming left V 8 bases short and J 6 bases short, with 11 bases between. The CDR3 is 12 residues long. The germline gives CDR1 MDHEN, CDR2 SYDVKM. CDR3 protein: CASGLPSNIQYF. CDR3 in DNA: TGTGCCAGCGGGCTGCCCTCAAACATTCAGTACTTC.

This clone has only a few counts. The chain is built from TRBV30 and TRBJ1-5; D is unclear. The germline CDR1 and CDR2 sequences are GTSNPN and SVGIG (reference sequence). The CDR3 extends over 13 amino acids. Trimming shortened V by 4 bases and J by 4 bases, and 11 bases separated the two germline ends. As DNA, the CDR3 is TGTGCCTGGAAGAGTGATAGGAATCAGCCCCAGCATTTT. It is translated as CAWKSDRNQPQHF. Based on the CDR3 plus reference TRBV30 and TRBJ1-5, the full variable domain is SQTIHQWPATLVQPVGSPLSLECTVEGTSNPNLYWYRQAAGRGLQLLFYSVGIGQISSEVPQNLSASRPQDRQFILSSKKLLLSDSGFYLCAWKSDRNQPQHFGDGTRLSIL.

J is TRBJ1-1 and V is TRBV30; maybe TRBD1 (6 bases). CDR3 length: 12 amino acids. V was cut by 0 bases and J by 8 bases, with 10 bases left in between. The germline V gene has CDR1 GTSNPN and CDR2 SVGIG (reference sequence). This chain's CDR3 is CAWSVQGHEAFF. CDR3 coding DNA: TGTGCCTGGAGTGTACAGGGACACGAAGCTTTCTTT.

The rearrangement uses TRBV18 and TRBJ2-1; possibly TRBD2 for D (5 bases). With 2 bases removed from V and 7 bases from J, the gap between germline ends came to 15 bases. The CDR3 has 15 amino acids. Germline loops: CDR1 KGHSH, CDR2 LQKENI. CDR3 residues: CASSPSGLQGNEQFF. The CDR3 coding sequence is TGTGCCAGCTCACCATCAGGACTCCAAGGTAATGAGCAGTTCTTC.

The chain employs TRBV5-4 and TRBJ2-5; 7 bases align to TRBD1. Germline CDR1 is SGHNT and CDR2 is YYREEE (reference sequence). V lost 0 bases, J lost 5 bases, and 13 bases stayed unmatched. The CDR3 loop spans 17 amino acids. Written as DNA, the CDR3 is TGTGCCAGCAGCTTGGGTACAGGGGTTGACCCCAGGGAGACCCAGTACTTC. Encoded protein: CASSLGTGVDPRETQYF.

V and J are TRBV20-1 and TRBJ2-7; D unresolved. V was shortened by 3 bases and J by 9 bases, with 12 bases between the two germline ends. CDR3 length: 11 amino acids. Looked up from germline, CDR1 is DFQATT and CDR2 is SNEGSKA (reference sequence). The CDR3 DNA reads as TGCAGTGCTAGGTCTCCCGTTGGGCAGTACTTC. Translating it yields CSARSPVGQYF.

Notes on this clone: The same CDR3 also results from other DNA sequences found in this sample. The chain links TRBV5-1 to TRBJ2-3; D ambiguous. The CDR3 is 13 residues long. V lost 6 bases, J lost 1 base, and 9 bases lay in between. Germline V lookup: CDR1 SGHRS, CDR2 YFSETQ. CDR3 bases: TGCGCCAGCAACCTGCAGGGCACAGATACGCAGTATTTT. It specifies CASNLQGTDTQYF.

This sequence joins TRBV28 and TRBJ2-7, with 10 positions matching TRBD2. Trimming at V came to 5 bases and at J to 0 bases, leaving 10 bases not matched to a gene. The CDR3 consists of 17 residues. CDR1 and CDR2 (germline): MDHEN, SYDVKM. Written as DNA, the CDR3 is TGTGCCAGCAGTGTAAATACACTAGCGGGAAGCTCCTACGAGCAGTACTTC. Protein: CASSVNTLAGSSYEQYF.

V and J are TRBV6-1 and TRBJ2-7; the D gene could be TRBD1 or TRBD2 (5 bases each). V lost 6 bases and J lost 4, with 19 bases in between. Germline CDR1 MNHNS, CDR2 SASEGT. The CDR3 runs to 15 residues. CDR3 in DNA: TGTGCCAGCAGCCCTCAGGGAGAGTTCTGGTACGAGCAGTACTTC. As protein: CASSPQGEFWYEQYF.

The chain is built from TRBV9 and TRBJ2-1; 12 bases match TRBD2. Trimming removed 5 bases from V and 9 bases from J; junction bases left unmatched: 9. Germline V gene lookup returns CDR1 SGDLS and CDR2 YYNGEE. The CDR3 is made up of 15 amino acids. The CDR3 coding sequence is TGTGCCAGCAGTGGACTAGCGGGAAGGATTGGTGAGCAGTTCTTC. It codes for CASSGLAGRIGEQFF. Full variable domain (missing parts from reference TRBV9 and TRBJ2-1): DSGVTQTPKHLITATGQRVTLRCSPRSGDLSVYWYQQSLDQGLQFLIQYYNGEERAKGNILERFSAQQFPDLHSELNLSSLELGDSALYFCASSGLAGRIGEQFFGPGTRLTVL.

A single count supports this clone. The chain links TRBV28 to TRBJ1-4; 11 bases are a match to TRBD1. The germline V gene has CDR1 MDHEN and CDR2 SYDVKM. This CDR3 is 17 amino acids long. V dropped 7 bases and J dropped 7; count of bases not matched to a gene: 14. CDR3 DNA: TGTGCCAGCACCTTAAGACGCCCGGGACAGGGGGGTGAAAAACTGTTTTTT. It specifies CASTLRRPGQGGEKLFF.

V is TRBV18 and J is TRBJ2-2, with D unclear. This CDR3 has 15 amino acids. Trimming took 2 bases from V and 4 from J, leaving 11 bases between them. Germline CDR1 is KGHSH and CDR2 is LQKENI. The CDR3 nucleotides are TGTGCCAGCTCACCAAACGCGGTCGCCACCGGGGAGCTGTTTTTT. Its translation is CASSPNAVATGELFF.

V is TRBV9 and J is TRBJ1-5; 10 bases fit TRBD1. CDR1 SGDLS and CDR2 YYNGEE come from the germline V gene. This CDR3 has 15 residues. The junction had 6 bases not matched to a gene; V was cut back by 0 bases and J by 9 bases. The CDR3 reads CASSVGDRGIGPQHF. The CDR3 DNA reads TGTGCCAGCAGCGTAGGGGACAGGGGTATTGGGCCCCAGCATTTT.

Details on this clone: Other DNA sequences in the sample encode the same CDR3. This sequence joins TRBV18 and TRBJ1-3, with D unclear. The V end lost 3 bases, the J end lost 2 bases, and 5 bases lay between the germline ends. The length of the CDR3 is 13 residues. Germline CDR1 and CDR2: KGHSH and LQKENI. The CDR3 region is CASSPTAGNTIYF. CDR3 bases: TGTGCCAGCTCACCCACCGCTGGAAACACCATATATTTT.

The chain carries TRBV19 and TRBJ2-1; tentative D call: TRBD2 (6 bases). The CDR3 covers 14 residues. Germline CDR1 LNHDA, CDR2 SQIVND (reference sequence). The V end lost 4 bases, the J end lost 4 bases, and 11 bases lay between the germline ends. The CDR3 here is CASSSWAGYNEQFF. The CDR3 DNA reads as TGTGCCAGTAGTAGCTGGGCGGGATACAATGAGCAGTTCTTC.

The chain carries TRBV4-3 and TRBJ1-6; D is undetermined. V was trimmed by 3 bases and J by 2 bases, leaving 8 bases between them. This CDR3 has 15 amino acids. The germline CDR1 and CDR2 sequences are LGHNA and YSLEER. For the CDR3, the DNA is TGCGCCAGCAGCCAGGAACGGGCCTATAATTCACCCCTCCACTTT. The encoded protein is CASSQERAYNSPLHF.